The present TCR beta chain was sequenced within a study of blood T cells in healthy people across ages. A second PCR, run for about 7 to 12 cycles, used a sample-barcoded 5' primer plus a J-beta primer mix. Each CDR3 protein gets one entry after TCRdb re-called the 5' RACE reads with MiXCR. The sample has 600,000 or so distinct CDR3 sequences, roughly 20% seen once. The CDR3 spans 13 residues. Germline loops: CDR1 SEHNR, CDR2 FQNEAQ (reference sequence). Trimming took off 6 bases at V and 4 bases at J, with 13 bases between the two ends. V usage is TRBV7-9 and J usage is TRBJ2-7; D is undetermined. This TCR was sampled from a man in his sixties or seventies in good health. Sequenced sample: blood. In DNA form, the CDR3 reads TGTGCCAGCAGTTCCCGTGAGCTTTACGAGCAGTACGTC. Translated, it gives CASSSRELYEQYV.